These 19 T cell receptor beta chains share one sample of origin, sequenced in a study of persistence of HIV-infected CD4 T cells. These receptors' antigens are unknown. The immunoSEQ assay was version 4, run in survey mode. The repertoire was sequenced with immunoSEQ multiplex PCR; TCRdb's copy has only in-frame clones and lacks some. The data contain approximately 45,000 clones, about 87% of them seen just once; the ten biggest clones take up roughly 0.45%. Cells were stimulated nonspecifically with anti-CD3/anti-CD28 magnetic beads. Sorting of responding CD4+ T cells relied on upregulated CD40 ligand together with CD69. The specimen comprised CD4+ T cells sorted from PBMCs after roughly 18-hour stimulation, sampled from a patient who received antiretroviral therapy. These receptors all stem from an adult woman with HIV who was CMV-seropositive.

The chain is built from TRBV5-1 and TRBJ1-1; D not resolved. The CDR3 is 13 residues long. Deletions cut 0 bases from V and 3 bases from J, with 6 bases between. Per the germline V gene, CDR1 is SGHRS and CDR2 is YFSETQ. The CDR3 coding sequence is TGCGCCAGCAGCTTGGTCCTGGACACTGAAGCTTTCTTT. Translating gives CASSLVLDTEAFF.

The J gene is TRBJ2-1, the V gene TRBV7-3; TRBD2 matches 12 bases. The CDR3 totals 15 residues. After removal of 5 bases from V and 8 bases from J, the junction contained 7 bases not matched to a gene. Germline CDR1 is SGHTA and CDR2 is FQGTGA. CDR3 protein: CASSPLAGGPHEQFF. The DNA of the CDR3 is TGTGCCAGCAGCCCCCTAGCGGGGGGGCCCCATGAGCAGTTCTTC.

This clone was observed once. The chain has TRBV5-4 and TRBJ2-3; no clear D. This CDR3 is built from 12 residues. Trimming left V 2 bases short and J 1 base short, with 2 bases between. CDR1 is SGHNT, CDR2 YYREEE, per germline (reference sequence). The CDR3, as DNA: TGTGCCAGCAGCTTCGGCACAGATACGCAGTATTTT. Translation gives CASSFGTDTQYF.

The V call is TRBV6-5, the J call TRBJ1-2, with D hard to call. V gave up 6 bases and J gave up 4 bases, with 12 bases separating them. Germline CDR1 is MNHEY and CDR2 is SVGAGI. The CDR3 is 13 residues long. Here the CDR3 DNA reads TGTGCCAGCAGCCCGATGGGCCCCTATGGCTACACCTTC. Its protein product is CASSPMGPYGYTF.

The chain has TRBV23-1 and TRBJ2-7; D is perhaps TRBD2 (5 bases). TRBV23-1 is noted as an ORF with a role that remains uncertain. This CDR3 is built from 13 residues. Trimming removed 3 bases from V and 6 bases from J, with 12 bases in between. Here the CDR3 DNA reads TGCGCCAGCAGTCACCCGGGGATAGGCGAGCAGTACGTC. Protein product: CASSHPGIGEQYV.

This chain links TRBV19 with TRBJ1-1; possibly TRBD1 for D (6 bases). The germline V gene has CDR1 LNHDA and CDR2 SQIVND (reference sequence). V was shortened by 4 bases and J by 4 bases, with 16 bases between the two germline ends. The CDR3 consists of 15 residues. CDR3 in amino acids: CASSTSTGFRTEAFF. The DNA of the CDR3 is TGTGCCAGTAGTACGTCAACAGGGTTCCGCACTGAAGCTTTCTTT. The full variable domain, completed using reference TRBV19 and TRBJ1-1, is DGGITQSPKYLFRKEGQNVTLSCEQNLNHDAMYWYRQDPGQGLRLIYYSQIVNDFQKGDIAEGYSVSREKKESFPLTVTSAQKNPTAFYLCASSTSTGFRTEAFFGQGTRLTVV.

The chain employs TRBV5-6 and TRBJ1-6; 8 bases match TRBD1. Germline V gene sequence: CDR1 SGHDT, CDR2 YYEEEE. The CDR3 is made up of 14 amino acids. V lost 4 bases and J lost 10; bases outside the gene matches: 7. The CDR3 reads CASSLRTGRSPLHF. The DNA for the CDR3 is TGTGCCAGCAGCCTACGGACAGGGAGGTCACCCCTCCACTTT.

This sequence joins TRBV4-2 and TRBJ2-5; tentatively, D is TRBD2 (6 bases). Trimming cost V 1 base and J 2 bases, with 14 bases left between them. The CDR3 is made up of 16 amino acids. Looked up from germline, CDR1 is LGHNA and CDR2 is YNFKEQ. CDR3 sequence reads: CASSQAIGGPQETQYF. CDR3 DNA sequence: TGTGCCAGCAGCCAAGCTATCGGGGGACCTCAAGAGACCCAGTACTTC.

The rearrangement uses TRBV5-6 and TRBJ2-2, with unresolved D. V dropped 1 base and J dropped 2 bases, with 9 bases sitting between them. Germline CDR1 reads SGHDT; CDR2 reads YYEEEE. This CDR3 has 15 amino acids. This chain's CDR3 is CASSLNFGNTGELFF. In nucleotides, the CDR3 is TGTGCCAGCAGCTTGAATTTCGGTAACACCGGGGAGCTGTTTTTT.

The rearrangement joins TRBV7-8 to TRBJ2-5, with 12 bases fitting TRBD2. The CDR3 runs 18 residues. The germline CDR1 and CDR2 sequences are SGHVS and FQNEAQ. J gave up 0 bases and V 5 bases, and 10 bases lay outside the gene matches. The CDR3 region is CASSALTSGGLYQETQYF. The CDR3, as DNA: TGTGCCAGCAGCGCTTTGACTAGCGGGGGCCTGTACCAAGAGACCCAGTACTTC.

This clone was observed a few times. CDR3 sequence reads: CASNLPQGSDYYGYTF. In DNA form, the CDR3 reads TGTGCCAGCAACCTACCTCAGGGATCTGATTACTATGGCTACACCTTC. The gene calls are TRBV21-1 and TRBJ1-2; the D call TRBD1 from the table was never checked on the DNA. TRBV21-1 is a known pseudogene. CDR3 length: 16 residues.

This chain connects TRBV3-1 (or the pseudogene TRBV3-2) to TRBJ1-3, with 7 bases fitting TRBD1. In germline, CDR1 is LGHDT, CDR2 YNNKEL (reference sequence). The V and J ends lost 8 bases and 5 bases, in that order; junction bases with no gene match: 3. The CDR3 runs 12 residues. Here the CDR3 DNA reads TGTGCCAGCCGGGACAGCCGAAACACCATATATTTT. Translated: CASRDSRNTIYF.

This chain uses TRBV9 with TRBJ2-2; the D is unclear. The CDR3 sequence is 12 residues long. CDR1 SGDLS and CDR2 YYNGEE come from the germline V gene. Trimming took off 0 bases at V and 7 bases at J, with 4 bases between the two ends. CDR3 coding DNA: TGTGCCAGCAGCGTAGGGATCGGGGAGCTGTTTTTT. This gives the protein CASSVGIGELFF.

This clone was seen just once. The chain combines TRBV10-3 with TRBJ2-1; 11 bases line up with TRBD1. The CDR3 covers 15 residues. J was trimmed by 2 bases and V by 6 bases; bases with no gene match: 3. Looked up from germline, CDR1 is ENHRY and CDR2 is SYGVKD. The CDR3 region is CAIRGTGGTYNEQFF. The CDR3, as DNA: TGTGCCATCAGGGGGACAGGGGGAACCTACAATGAGCAGTTCTTC.

CDR3 in DNA: TGCAGTGCTAGTGGTATCGGGGCTGGAAACACCATATATTTT. This encodes CSASGIGAGNTIYF. This chain uses TRBV20-1 with TRBJ1-3, with D uncertain. Germline CDR1 DFQATT, CDR2 SNEGSKA (reference sequence). CDR3 size: 14 residues. V lost 3 bases and J lost 2, with 11 bases in between.

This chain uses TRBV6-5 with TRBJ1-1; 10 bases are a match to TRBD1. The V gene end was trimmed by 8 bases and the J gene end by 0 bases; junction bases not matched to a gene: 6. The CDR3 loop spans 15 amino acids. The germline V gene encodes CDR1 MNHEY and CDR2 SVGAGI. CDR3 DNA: TGTGCCAGCGGGGACAGGGGAAGGGTGAACACTGAAGCTTTCTTT. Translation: CASGDRGRVNTEAFF.

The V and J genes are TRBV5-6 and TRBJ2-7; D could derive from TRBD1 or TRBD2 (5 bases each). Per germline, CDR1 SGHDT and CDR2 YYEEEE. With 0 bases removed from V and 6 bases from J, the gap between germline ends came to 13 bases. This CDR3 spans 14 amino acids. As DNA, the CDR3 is TGTGCCAGCAGCTTGGTGGTTGGGGGTTCCGAGCAGTACGTC. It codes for CASSLVVGGSEQYV.

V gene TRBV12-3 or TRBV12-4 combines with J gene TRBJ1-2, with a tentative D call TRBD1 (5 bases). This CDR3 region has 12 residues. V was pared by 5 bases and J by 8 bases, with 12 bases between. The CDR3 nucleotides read TGTGCCAGCAGTCGGGGGTTACGGGGCTACACCTTC. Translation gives CASSRGLRGYTF.

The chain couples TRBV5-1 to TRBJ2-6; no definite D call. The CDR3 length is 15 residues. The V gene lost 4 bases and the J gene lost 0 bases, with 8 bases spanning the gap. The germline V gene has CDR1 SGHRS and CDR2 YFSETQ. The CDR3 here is CASSQTNSGANVLTF. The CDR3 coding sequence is TGCGCCAGCAGCCAGACCAACTCTGGGGCCAACGTCCTGACTTTC.